The source of this T cell receptor (beta chain) is a study of T cell responses to AZD1222 COVID-19 vaccine. Sequencing was performed with immunoSEQ multiplex PCR; in TCRdb, only in-frame clones are kept and a portion is missing. The sample has fewer than 200,000 clones, around 94% seen once; the top ten hold roughly 1.7%. V lost 1 base and J 0 bases, leaving 9 bases between the germline ends. The CDR3 has 15 amino acids. Germline CDR1 reads SEHNR; CDR2 reads FQNEAQ (reference sequence). The chain carries TRBV7-9 and TRBJ1-1; unclear D gene. Sequenced material: peripheral blood, taken 28 days after the second AZD1222 dose. This receptor was identified in an adult who received the AZD1222 COVID-19 vaccine. CDR3 sequence: CASSLEGLLNTEAFF. The CDR3 nucleotides read TGTGCCAGCAGCTTAGAAGGGCTATTGAACACTGAAGCTTTCTTT.